What follows are 9 T cell receptor beta chains derived from one specimen sequenced in a study of shared clonotypes between healthy human individuals. Clones were sequenced by immunoSEQ multiplex PCR, and TCRdb holds only the in-frame ones, with some missing. Of roughly 2 million clones in the sample, approximately 95% were seen once. The sample was naive CD4+ T cells sorted from blood. Described subset: CD45RA+ positively selected. The receptors come from a man between 18 and 29 years old in good health.

The rearrangement joins TRBV7-9 to TRBJ2-1; TRBD2 agrees at 9 bases. This CDR3 region has 16 residues. Germline V gene lookup returns CDR1 SEHNR and CDR2 FQNEAQ (reference sequence). With V trimmed by 4 bases and J by 4 bases, 8 bases remained unmatched. The DNA of the CDR3 is TGTGCCAGCAGCTCAGTAGCGGGAGCGACTTACAATGAGCAGTTCTTC. Amino acids: CASSSVAGATYNEQFF.

This clone was detected once. The chain has TRBV5-4 and TRBJ1-2; TRBD1 agrees at 9 bases. Germline loops: CDR1 SGHNT, CDR2 YYREEE (reference sequence). The length of the CDR3 is 14 residues. The ends lost 2 bases at V and 7 bases at J; junction bases unmatched: 6. The CDR3 spells CASSFTDRGSGYTF. The CDR3 DNA is TGTGCCAGCAGCTTCACGGACAGGGGATCTGGCTACACCTTC.

The genes are TRBV18 and TRBJ2-5, with a possible D match to TRBD1 (5 bases). The length of the CDR3 is 15 residues. V dropped 4 bases and J dropped 1 base, with 13 bases sitting between them. The germline V gene has CDR1 KGHSH and CDR2 LQKENI. This chain's CDR3 is CASSRSRAPQETQYF. The DNA of the CDR3 is TGTGCCAGCTCACGTAGCAGGGCGCCCCAAGAGACCCAGTACTTC.

The chain joins TRBV5-6 to TRBJ2-1; D gene uncertain. V lost 2 bases and J 10 bases, leaving 16 bases between the germline ends. CDR1 is SGHDT and CDR2 is YYEEEE in the germline V gene. The CDR3 is 14 amino acids. This CDR3 reads CASSLVGSQREQFF. CDR3 nucleotide sequence: TGTGCCAGCAGCTTAGTCGGCAGCCAAAGGGAGCAGTTCTTC.

The chain has TRBV5-4 and TRBJ2-1; 8 bases are shared with TRBD2. Losses at the gene ends were 0 bases for V and 2 bases for J; bases not matched to a gene: 4. Germline loops: CDR1 SGHNT, CDR2 YYREEE (reference sequence). This CDR3 has 16 amino acids. The CDR3 here is CASSLGGSGAYNEQFF. The CDR3 DNA follows: TGTGCCAGCAGCTTGGGGGGTAGCGGGGCCTACAATGAGCAGTTCTTC.

This chain uses TRBV7-9 with TRBJ2-5; D is perhaps TRBD1 (6 bases). V was clipped by 10 bases and J by 2 bases, with 32 bases between them. There are 19 residues in the CDR3. The germline V gene has CDR1 SEHNR and CDR2 FQNEAQ (reference sequence). The CDR3 nucleotides are TGTGCCATTCTAATAGGAGGACATCCGGTGGGACATCTTCAAGAGACCCAGTACTTC. Translated, it gives CAILIGGHPVGHLQETQYF.

The J gene is TRBJ1-2, the V gene TRBV7-2, with 7 nucleotides matching TRBD1. There are 15 residues in the CDR3. Germline CDR1 and CDR2: SGHTA and FQGNSA. V was clipped by 4 bases and J by 4 bases; unmatched bases: 9. For the CDR3, the DNA is TGTGCCAGCAGCTCACTAGGCGGGACAGCCTATGGCTACACCTTC. Protein: CASSSLGGTAYGYTF.

This clone was found once. This sequence joins TRBV4-3 and TRBJ1-2; tentatively, D is TRBD1 (5 bases). This CDR3 comprises 14 residues. Germline V gives CDR1 LGHNA, CDR2 YSLEER. Trimming left V 1 base short and J 7 bases short, with 13 bases between. As DNA, the CDR3 is TGCGCCAGCAGCCAAGTAGGTCAGGGTGGTGGCTACACCTTC. This codes for CASSQVGQGGGYTF.

The rearrangement uses TRBV7-2 and TRBJ1-3; tentatively, D is TRBD1 (6 bases). The CDR3 is 15 amino acids. Trimming shortened V by 1 base and J by 4 bases, and 11 bases separated the two germline ends. CDR1 is SGHTA, CDR2 FQGNSA, per germline. This CDR3 is CASSLGGQLGNTIYF. In nucleotides, the CDR3 is TGTGCCAGCAGCTTAGGGGGACAACTGGGAAACACCATATATTTT.